Ten or more counts support the clone carrying this TCR beta chain. Its specificity is not known. The data were obtained in a study of CD8 T cells in ankylosing spondylitis. Findings and caveats of the study: Some of these motif variants have turned up before, in reports on reactive arthritis synovial fluid and blood. Disease-linked clones had a CD8+ phenotype and relatively low frequency in peripheral blood. Ankylosing spondylitis blood appeared to carry a characteristic TCR beta motif of roughly 8 highly homologous variants.

Construction of TCR beta libraries was performed using quantitative 5'-RACE with molecular barcodes. MiXCR, run by TCRdb on the 5' RACE reads, gives a single entry per CDR3 protein. The sample has about 540,000 distinct CDR3 sequences; roughly 13% are singletons. V shed 4 bases, J shed 5 bases, and the junction held 12 bases outside the gene matches. The germline gives CDR1 DFQATT, CDR2 SNEGSKA (reference sequence). This CDR3 is 16 amino acids long. This TCR came from a male donor with ankylosing spondylitis. Sequenced: blood, either unsorted or a sorted T cell fraction (not recorded which). V gene TRBV20-1 combines with J gene TRBJ2-2; 8 nucleotides line up with TRBD2. CDR3 in DNA: TGCAGTGCTATCGGGAGTGGCGGGAGGTTAACCGGGGAGCTGTTTTTT. It encodes CSAIGSGGRLTGELFF.